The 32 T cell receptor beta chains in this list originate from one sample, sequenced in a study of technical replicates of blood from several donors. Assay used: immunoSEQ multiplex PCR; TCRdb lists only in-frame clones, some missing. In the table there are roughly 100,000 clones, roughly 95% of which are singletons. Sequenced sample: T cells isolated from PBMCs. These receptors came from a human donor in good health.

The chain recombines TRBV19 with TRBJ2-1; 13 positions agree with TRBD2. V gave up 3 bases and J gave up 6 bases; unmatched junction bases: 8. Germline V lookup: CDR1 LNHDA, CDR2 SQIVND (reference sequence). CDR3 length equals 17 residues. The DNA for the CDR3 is TGTGCCAGTAGTATTGGGACTAGCGGGAACCCCCTCAATGAGCAGTTCTTC. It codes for CASSIGTSGNPLNEQFF. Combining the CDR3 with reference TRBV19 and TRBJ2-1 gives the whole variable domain DGGITQSPKYLFRKEGQNVTLSCEQNLNHDAMYWYRQDPGQGLRLIYYSQIVNDFQKGDIAEGYSVSREKKESFPLTVTSAQKNPTAFYLCASSIGTSGNPLNEQFFGPGTRLTVL.

CDR3 DNA: TGTGCCAGTTCCCCCCTAGCGGGAGGGACAGATACGCAGTATTTT. This codes for CASSPLAGGTDTQYF. This chain joins TRBV6-5 and TRBJ2-3; 12 positions agree with TRBD2. Germline V CDR1 and CDR2: MNHEY, SVGAGI. V lost 9 bases to trimming and J lost 3 bases; unmatched junction nucleotides: 7. The CDR3 contains 15 residues.

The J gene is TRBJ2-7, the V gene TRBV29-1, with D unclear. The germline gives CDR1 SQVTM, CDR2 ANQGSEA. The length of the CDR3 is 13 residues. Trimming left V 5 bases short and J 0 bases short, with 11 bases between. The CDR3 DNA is TGCAGCGTTAGACACGCGACCTCCTACGAGCAGTACTTC. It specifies CSVRHATSYEQYF.

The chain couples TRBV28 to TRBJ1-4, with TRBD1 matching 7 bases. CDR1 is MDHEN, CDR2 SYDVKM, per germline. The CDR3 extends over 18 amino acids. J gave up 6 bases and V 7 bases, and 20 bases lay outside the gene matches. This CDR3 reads CASTSHKGGGTDYEKLFF. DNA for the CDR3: TGTGCCAGCACCTCACACAAGGGCGGGGGGACAGATTATGAAAAACTGTTTTTT. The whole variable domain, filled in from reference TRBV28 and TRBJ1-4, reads DVKVTQSSRYLVKRTGEKVFLECVQDMDHENMFWYRQDPGLGLRLIYFSYDVKMKEKGDIPEGYSVSREKKERFSLILESASTNQTSMYLCASTSHKGGGTDYEKLFFGSGTQLSVL.

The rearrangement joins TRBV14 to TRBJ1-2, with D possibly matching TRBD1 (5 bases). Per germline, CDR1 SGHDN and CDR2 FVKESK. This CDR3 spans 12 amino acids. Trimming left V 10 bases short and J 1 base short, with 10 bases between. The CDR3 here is CATRDFNYGYTF. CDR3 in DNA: TGTGCCACCCGGGACTTTAACTATGGCTACACCTTC.

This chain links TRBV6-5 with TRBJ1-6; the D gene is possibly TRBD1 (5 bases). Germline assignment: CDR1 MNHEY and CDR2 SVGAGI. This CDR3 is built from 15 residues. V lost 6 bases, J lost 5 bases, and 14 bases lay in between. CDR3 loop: CASSLWTLDNSPLHF. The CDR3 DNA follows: TGTGCCAGCAGCCTGTGGACACTTGATAATTCACCCCTCCACTTT.

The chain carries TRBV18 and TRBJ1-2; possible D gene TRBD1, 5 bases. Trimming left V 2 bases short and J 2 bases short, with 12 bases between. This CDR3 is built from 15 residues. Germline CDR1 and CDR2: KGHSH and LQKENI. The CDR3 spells CASSPGADMNYGYTF. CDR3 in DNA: TGTGCCAGCTCACCAGGGGCAGATATGAACTATGGCTACACCTTC. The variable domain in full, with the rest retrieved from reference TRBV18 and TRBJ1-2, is NAGVMQNPRHLVRRRGQEARLRCSPMKGHSHVYWYRQLPEEGLKFMVYLQKENIIDESGMPKERFSAEFPKEGPSILRIQQVVRGDSAAYFCASSPGADMNYGYTFGSGTRLTVV.

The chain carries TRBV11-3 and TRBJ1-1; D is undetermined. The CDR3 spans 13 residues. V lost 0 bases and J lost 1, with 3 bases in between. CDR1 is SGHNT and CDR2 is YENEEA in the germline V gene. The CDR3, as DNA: TGTGCCAGCAGCTTAGACCAGAACACTGAAGCTTTCTTT. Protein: CASSLDQNTEAFF.

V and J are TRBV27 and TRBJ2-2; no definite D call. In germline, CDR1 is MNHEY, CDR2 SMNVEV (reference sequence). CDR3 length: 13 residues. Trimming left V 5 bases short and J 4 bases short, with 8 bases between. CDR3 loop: CASSPWLTGELFF. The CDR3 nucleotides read TGTGCCAGCAGTCCCTGGCTCACCGGGGAGCTGTTTTTT.

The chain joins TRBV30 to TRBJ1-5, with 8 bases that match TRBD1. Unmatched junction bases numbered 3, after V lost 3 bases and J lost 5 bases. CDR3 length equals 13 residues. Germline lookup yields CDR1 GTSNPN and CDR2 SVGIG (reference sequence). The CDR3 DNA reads TGTGCCTGGAGCATGGACAGGGATCAGCCCCAGCATTTT. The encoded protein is CAWSMDRDQPQHF.

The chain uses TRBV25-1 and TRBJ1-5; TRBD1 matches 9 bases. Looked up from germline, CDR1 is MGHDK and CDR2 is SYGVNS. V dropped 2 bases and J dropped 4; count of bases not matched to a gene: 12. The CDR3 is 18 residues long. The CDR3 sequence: CASSEAPFRDRVNQPQHF. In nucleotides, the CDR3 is TGTGCCAGCAGTGAAGCCCCTTTCCGGGACAGGGTGAATCAGCCCCAGCATTTT.

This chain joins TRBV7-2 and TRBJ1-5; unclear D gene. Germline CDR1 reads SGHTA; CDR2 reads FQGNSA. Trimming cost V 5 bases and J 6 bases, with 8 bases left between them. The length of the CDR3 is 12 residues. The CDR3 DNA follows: TGTGCCAGCAGCAAAAGCTCTCAGCCCCAGCATTTT. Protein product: CASSKSSQPQHF.

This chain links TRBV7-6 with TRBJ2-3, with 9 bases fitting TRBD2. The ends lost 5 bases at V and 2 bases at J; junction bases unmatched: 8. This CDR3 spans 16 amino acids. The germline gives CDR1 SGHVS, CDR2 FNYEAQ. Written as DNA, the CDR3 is TGTGCCAGCAGCCCTAGACTAGCGGAGATCACAGATACGCAGTATTTT. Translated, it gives CASSPRLAEITDTQYF.

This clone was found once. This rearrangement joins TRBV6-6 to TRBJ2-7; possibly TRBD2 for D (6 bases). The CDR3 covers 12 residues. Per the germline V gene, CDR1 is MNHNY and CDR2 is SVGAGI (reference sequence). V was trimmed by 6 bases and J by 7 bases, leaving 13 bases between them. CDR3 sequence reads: CASSRWGEEQYF. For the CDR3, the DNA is TGTGCCAGCAGCCGGTGGGGGGAAGAGCAGTACTTC.

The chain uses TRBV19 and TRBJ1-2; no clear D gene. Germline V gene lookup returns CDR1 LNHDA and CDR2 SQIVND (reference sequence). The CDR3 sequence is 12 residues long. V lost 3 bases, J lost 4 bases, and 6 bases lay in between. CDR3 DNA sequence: TGTGCCAGTAGTATTCCAGGCTATGGCTACACCTTC. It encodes CASSIPGYGYTF. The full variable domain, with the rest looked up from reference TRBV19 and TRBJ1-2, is DGGITQSPKYLFRKEGQNVTLSCEQNLNHDAMYWYRQDPGQGLRLIYYSQIVNDFQKGDIAEGYSVSREKKESFPLTVTSAQKNPTAFYLCASSIPGYGYTFGSGTRLTVV.

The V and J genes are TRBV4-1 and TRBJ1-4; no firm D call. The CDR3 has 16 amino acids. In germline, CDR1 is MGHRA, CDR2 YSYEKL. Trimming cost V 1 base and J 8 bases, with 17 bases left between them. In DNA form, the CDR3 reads TGCGCCAGCAGCCAAGTGGCGCTAGTAATAAACGAAAAACTGTTTTTT. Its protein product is CASSQVALVINEKLFF.

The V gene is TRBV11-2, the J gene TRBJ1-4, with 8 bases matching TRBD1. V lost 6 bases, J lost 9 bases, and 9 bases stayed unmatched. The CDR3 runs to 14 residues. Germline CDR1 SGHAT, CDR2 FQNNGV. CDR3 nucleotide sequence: TGTGCCAGCAGTCAGACAGGGGCATTCAAAAAACTGTTTTTT. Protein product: CASSQTGAFKKLFF. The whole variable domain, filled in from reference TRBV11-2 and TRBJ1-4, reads EAGVAQSPRYKIIEKRQSVAFWCNPISGHATLYWYQQILGQGPKLLIQFQNNGVVDDSQLPKDRFSAERLKGVDSTLKIQPAKLEDSAVYLCASSQTGAFKKLFFGSGTQLSVL.

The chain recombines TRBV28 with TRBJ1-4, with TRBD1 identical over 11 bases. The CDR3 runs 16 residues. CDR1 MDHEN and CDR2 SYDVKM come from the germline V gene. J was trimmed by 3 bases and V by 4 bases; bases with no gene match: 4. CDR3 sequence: CASSSPDRGPNEKLFF. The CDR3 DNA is TGTGCCAGCAGTTCGCCGGACAGGGGGCCTAATGAAAAACTGTTTTTT. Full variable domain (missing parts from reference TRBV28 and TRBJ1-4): DVKVTQSSRYLVKRTGEKVFLECVQDMDHENMFWYRQDPGLGLRLIYFSYDVKMKEKGDIPEGYSVSREKKERFSLILESASTNQTSMYLCASSSPDRGPNEKLFFGSGTQLSVL.

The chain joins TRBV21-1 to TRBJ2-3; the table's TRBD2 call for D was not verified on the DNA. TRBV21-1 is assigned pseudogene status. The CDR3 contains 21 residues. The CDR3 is CASSKNSQRELSGSCADTQYF. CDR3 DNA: TGTGCCAGCAGCAAAAATTCCCAACGCGAGTTGAGCGGGAGTTGCGCAGATACGCAGTATTTT.

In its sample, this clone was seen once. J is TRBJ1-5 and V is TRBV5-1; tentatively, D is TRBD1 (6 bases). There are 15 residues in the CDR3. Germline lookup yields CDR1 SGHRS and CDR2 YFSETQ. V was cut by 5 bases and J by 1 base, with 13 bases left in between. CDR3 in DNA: TGCGCCAGCAGTTTACAGGGCAGGAGCAATCAGCCCCAGCATTTT. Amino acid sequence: CASSLQGRSNQPQHF. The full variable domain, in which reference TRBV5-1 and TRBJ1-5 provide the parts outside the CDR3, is KAGVTQTPRYLIKTRGQQVTLSCSPISGHRSVSWYQQTPGQGLQFLFEYFSETQRNKGNFPGRFSGRQFSNSRSEMNVSTLELGDSALYLCASSLQGRSNQPQHFGDGTRLSIL.

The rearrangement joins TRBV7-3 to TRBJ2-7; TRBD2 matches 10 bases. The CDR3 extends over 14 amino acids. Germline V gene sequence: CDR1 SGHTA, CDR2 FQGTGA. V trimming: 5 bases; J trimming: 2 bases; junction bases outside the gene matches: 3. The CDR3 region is CASSRLAGAYEQYF. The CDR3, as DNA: TGTGCCAGCAGCCGACTAGCGGGTGCCTACGAGCAGTACTTC.

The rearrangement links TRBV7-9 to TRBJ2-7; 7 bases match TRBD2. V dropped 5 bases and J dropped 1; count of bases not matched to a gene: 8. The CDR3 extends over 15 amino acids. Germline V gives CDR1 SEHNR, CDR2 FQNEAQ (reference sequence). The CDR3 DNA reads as TGTGCCAGCAGCCCTCCGGGACTAACTTCCTACGAGCAGTACTTC. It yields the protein CASSPPGLTSYEQYF.

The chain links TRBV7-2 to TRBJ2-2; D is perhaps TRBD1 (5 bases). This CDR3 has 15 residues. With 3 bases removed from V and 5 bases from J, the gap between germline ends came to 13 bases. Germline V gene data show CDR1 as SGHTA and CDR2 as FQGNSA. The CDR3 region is CASSFVQGSTGELFF. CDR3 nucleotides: TGTGCCAGCAGCTTCGTTCAGGGTTCAACCGGGGAGCTGTTTTTT.

The CDR3 is CASRVAGGYTGELFF. In DNA, the CDR3 is TGCGCCAGCAGGGTAGCGGGAGGCTACACCGGGGAGCTGTTTTTT. The genes are TRBV5-1 and TRBJ2-2, with 10 bases identical to TRBD2. Germline trimming cut 5 bases from V and 3 bases from J; bases unmatched to any gene: 4. Germline CDR1 reads SGHRS; CDR2 reads YFSETQ. This CDR3 is built from 15 residues.

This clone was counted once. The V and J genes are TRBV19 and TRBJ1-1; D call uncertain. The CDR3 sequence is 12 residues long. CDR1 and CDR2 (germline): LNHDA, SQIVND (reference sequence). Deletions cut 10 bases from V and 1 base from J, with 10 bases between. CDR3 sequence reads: CATQSGNTEAFF. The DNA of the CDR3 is TGTGCCACACAGAGCGGGAACACTGAAGCTTTCTTT.

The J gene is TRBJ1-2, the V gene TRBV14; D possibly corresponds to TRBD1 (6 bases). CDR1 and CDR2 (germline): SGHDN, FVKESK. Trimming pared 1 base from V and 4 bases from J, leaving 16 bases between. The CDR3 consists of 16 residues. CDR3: CASSQGLAGAVYGYTF. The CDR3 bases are TGTGCCAGCAGCCAAGGTTTGGCGGGGGCAGTCTATGGCTACACCTTC. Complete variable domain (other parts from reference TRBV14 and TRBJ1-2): EAGVTQFPSHSVIEKGQTVTLRCDPISGHDNLYWYRRVMGKEIKFLLHFVKESKQDESGMPNNRFLAERTGGTYSTLKVQPAELEDSGVYFCASSQGLAGAVYGYTFGSGTRLTVV.

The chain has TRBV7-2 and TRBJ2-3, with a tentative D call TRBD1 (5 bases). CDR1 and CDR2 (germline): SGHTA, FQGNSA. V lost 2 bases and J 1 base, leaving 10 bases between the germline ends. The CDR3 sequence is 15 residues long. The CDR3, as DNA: TGTGCCAGCAGCTTACAGGGAAGGGGCACAGATACGCAGTATTTT. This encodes CASSLQGRGTDTQYF.

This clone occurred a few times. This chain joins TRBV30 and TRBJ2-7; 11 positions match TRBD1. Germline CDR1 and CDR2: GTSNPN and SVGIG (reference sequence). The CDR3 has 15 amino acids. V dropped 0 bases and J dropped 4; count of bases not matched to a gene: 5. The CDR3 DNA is TGTGCCTGGAGTGTAGGTGGGACAGGGGGGTACGAGCAGTACTTC. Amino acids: CAWSVGGTGGYEQYF.

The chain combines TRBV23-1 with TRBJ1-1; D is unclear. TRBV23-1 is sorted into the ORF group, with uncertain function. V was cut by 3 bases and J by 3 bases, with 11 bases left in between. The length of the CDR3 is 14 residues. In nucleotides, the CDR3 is TGCGCCAGCAGTCACACGCGCGGTGACACTGAAGCTTTCTTT. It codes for CASSHTRGDTEAFF.

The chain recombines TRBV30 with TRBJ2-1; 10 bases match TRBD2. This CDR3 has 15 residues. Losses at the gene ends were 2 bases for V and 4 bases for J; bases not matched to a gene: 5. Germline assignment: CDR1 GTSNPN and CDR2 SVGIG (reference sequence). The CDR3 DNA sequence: TGTGCCTGGAGTACCTCTAGCGGGAGTTACAATGAGCAGTTCTTC. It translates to CAWSTSSGSYNEQFF.

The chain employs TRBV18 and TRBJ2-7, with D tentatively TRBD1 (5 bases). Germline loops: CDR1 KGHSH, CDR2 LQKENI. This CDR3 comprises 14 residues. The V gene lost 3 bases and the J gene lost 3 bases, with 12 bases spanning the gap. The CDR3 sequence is CASSPRAGHYEQYF. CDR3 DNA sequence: TGTGCCAGCTCACCCAGGGCCGGTCACTACGAGCAGTACTTC.

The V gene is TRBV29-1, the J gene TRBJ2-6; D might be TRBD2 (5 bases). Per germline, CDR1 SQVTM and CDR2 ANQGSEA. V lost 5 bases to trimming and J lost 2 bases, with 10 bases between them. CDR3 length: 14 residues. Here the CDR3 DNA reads TGCAGCGTTTTAACAGCGGCTGGGGCCAACGTCCTGACTTTC. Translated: CSVLTAAGANVLTF.